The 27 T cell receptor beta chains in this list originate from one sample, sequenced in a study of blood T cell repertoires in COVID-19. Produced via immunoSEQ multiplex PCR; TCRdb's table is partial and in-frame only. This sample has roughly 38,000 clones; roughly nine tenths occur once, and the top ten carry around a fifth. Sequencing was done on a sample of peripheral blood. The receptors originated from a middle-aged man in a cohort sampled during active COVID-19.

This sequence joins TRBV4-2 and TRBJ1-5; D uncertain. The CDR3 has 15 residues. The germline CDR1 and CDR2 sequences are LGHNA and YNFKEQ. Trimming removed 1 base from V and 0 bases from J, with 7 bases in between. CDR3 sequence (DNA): TGTGCCAGCAGCCAAGGGGCCTATAGCAATCAGCCCCAGCATTTT. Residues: CASSQGAYSNQPQHF.

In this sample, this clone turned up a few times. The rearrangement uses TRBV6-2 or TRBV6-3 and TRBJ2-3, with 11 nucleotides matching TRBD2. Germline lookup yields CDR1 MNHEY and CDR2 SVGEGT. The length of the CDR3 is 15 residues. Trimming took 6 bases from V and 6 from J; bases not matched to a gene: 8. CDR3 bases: TGTGCCAGCAGCATTAGCGGGGGGGCCTCTGATACGCAGTATTTT. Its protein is CASSISGGASDTQYF.

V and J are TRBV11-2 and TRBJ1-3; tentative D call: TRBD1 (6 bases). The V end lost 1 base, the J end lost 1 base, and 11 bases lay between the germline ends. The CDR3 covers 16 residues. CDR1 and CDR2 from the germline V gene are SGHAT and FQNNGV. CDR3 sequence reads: CASSLVWTASGNTIYF. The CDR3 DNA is TGTGCCAGCAGCTTAGTTTGGACAGCTTCTGGAAACACCATATATTTT.

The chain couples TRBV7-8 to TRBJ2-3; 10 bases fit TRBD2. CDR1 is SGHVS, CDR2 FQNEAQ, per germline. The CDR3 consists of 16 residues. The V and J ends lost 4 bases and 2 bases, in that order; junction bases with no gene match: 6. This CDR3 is CASSWEREGHTDTQYF. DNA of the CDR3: TGTGCCAGCAGCTGGGAGCGGGAGGGCCACACAGATACGCAGTATTTT.

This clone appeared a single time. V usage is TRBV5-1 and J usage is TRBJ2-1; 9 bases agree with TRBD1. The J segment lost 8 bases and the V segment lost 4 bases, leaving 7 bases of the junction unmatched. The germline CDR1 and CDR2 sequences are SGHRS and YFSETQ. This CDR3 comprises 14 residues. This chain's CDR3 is CASSPGQGGDEQFF. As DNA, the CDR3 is TGCGCCAGCAGCCCGGGACAGGGAGGCGATGAGCAGTTCTTC.

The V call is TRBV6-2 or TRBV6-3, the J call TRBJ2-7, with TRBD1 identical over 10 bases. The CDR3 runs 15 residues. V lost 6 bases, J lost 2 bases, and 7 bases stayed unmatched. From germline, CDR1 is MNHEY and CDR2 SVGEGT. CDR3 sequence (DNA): TGTGCCAGCAGCCTTACCGGGACAGGGGCCTACGAGCAGTACTTC. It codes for CASSLTGTGAYEQYF.

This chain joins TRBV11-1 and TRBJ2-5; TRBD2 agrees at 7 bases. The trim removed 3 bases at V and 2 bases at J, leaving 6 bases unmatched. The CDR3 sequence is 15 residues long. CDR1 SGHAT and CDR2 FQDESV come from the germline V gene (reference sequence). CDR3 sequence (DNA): TGTGCCAGCAGCTTGGTCGCTAGCGGACAAGAGACCCAGTACTTC. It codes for CASSLVASGQETQYF.

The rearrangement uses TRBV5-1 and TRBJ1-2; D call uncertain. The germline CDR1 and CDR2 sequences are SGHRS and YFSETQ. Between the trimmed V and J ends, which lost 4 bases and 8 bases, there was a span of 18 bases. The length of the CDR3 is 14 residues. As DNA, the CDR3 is TGCGCCAGCAGCACCCCACCGGGGAAAGACGGCTACACCTTC. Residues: CASSTPPGKDGYTF. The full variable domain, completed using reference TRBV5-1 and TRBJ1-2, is KAGVTQTPRYLIKTRGQQVTLSCSPISGHRSVSWYQQTPGQGLQFLFEYFSETQRNKGNFPGRFSGRQFSNSRSEMNVSTLELGDSALYLCASSTPPGKDGYTFGSGTRLTVV.

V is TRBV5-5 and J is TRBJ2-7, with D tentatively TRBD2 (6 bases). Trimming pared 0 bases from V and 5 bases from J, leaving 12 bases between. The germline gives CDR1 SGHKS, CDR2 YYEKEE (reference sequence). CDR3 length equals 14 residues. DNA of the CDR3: TGTGCCAGCAGCTTGGACTCCTGGGGGGACGAGCAGTACGTC. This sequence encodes CASSLDSWGDEQYV.

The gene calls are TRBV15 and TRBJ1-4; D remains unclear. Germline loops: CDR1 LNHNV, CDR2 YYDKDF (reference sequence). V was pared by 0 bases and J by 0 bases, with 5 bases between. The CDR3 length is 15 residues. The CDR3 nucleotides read TGTGCCACCAGCAGAGACAGCGCAACTAATGAAAAACTGTTTTTT. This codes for CATSRDSATNEKLFF.

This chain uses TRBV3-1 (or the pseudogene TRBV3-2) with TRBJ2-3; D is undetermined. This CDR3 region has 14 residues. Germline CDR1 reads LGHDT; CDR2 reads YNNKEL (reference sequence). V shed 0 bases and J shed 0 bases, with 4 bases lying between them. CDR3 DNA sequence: TGTGCCAGCAGCCAAGATACTAGCACAGATACGCAGTATTTT. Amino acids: CASSQDTSTDTQYF.

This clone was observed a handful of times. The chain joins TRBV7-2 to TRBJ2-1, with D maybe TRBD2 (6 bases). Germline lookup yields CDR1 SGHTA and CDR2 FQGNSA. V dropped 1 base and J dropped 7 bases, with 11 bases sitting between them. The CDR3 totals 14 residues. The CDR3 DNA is TGTGCCAGCAGCTTAGGGGACTTCGGGAATGAGCAGTTCTTC. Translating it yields CASSLGDFGNEQFF. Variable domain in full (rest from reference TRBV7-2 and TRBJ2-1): GAGVSQSPSNKVTEKGKDVELRCDPISGHTALYWYRQSLGQGLEFLIYFQGNSAPDKSGLPSDRFSAERTGGSVSTLTIQRTQQEDSAVYLCASSLGDFGNEQFFGPGTRLTVL.

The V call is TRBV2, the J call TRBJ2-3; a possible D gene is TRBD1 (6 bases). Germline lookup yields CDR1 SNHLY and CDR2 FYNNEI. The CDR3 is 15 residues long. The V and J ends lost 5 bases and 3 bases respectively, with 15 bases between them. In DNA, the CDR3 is TGTGCCAGCAGTTCATCCAGGGGAAGTACAGATACGCAGTATTTT. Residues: CASSSSRGSTDTQYF.

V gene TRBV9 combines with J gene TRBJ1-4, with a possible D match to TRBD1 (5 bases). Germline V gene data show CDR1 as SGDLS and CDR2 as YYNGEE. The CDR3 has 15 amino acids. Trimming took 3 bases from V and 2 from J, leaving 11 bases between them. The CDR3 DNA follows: TGTGCCAGCAGCGCCAGGGAGGGGACTAATGAAAAACTGTTTTTT. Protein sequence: CASSAREGTNEKLFF.

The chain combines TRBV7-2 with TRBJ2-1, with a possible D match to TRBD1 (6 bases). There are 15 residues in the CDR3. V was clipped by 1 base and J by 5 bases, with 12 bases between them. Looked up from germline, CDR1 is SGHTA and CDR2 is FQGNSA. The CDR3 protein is CASSLDGQLHNEQFF. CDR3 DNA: TGTGCCAGCAGCTTAGATGGACAGCTACACAATGAGCAGTTCTTC.

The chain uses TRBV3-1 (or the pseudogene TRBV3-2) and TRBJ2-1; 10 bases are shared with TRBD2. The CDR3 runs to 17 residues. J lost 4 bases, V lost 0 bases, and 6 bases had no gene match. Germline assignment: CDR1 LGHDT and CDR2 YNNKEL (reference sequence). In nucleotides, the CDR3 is TGTGCCAGCAGCCAAGATCCCCTAGCGGGGGCTTACAATGAGCAGTTCTTC. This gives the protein CASSQDPLAGAYNEQFF.

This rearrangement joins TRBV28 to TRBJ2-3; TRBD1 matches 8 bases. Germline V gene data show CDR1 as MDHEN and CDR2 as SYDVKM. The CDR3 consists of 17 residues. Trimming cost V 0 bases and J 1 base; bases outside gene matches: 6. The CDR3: CASSLWGTGAGTDTQYF. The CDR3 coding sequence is TGTGCCAGCAGTTTATGGGGGACAGGCGCCGGCACAGATACGCAGTATTTT.

The CDR3 nucleotides are TGTGCCAGCAGCGTTTCGACAGGGGTGAACACTGAAGCTTTCTTT. Translating gives CASSVSTGVNTEAFF. The chain recombines TRBV9 with TRBJ1-1, with 8 bases that match TRBD1. V shed 2 bases, J shed 0 bases, and the junction held 3 bases outside the gene matches. The CDR3 has 15 amino acids. CDR1 SGDLS and CDR2 YYNGEE come from the germline V gene.

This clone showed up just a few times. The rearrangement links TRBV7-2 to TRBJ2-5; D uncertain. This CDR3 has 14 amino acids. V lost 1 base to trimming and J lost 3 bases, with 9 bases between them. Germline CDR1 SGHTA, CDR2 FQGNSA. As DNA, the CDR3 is TGTGCCAGCAGCTTAGTAGTCTTCAAAGAGACCCAGTACTTC. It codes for CASSLVVFKETQYF.

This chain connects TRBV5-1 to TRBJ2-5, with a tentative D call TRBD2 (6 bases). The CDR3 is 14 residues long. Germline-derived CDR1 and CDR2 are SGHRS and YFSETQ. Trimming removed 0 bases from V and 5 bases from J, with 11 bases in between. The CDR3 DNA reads TGCGCCAGCAGCTTGGCGGGGGTATGGGAGACCCAGTACTTC. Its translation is CASSLAGVWETQYF.

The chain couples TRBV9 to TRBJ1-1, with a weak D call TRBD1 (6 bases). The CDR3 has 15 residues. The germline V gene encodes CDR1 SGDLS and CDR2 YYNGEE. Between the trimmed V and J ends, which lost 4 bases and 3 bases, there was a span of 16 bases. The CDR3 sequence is CASSIPQGGHTEAFF. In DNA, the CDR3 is TGTGCCAGCAGCATACCACAGGGTGGTCACACTGAAGCTTTCTTT.

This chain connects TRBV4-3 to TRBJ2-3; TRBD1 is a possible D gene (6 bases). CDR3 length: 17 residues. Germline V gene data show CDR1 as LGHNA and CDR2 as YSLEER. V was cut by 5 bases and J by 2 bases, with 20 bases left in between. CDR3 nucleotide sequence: TGCGCCAGCAGCTTCCTTGGGGCGAGGGGGACCACAGATACGCAGTATTTT. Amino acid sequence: CASSFLGARGTTDTQYF.

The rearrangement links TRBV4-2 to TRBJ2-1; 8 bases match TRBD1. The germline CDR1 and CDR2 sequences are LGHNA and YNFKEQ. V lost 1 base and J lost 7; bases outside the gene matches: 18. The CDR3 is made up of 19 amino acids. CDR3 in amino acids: CASSQVYGELGQGRNEQFF. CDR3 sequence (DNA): TGTGCCAGCAGCCAAGTGTATGGGGAATTAGGACAGGGTAGGAATGAGCAGTTCTTC.

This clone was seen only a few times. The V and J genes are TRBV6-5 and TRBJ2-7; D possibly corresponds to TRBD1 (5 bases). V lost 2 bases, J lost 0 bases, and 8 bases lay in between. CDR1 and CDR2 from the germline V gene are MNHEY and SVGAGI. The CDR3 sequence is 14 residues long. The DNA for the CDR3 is TGTGCCAGCAGTTACGGGCAGGGCTCCTACGAGCAGTACTTC. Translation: CASSYGQGSYEQYF.

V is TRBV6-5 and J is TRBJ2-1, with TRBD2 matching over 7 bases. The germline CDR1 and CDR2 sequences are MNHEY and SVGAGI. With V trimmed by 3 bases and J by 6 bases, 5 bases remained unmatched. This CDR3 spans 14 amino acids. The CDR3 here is CASSYSGTTNEQFF. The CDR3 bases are TGTGCCAGCAGTTATTCCGGGACTACCAATGAGCAGTTCTTC.

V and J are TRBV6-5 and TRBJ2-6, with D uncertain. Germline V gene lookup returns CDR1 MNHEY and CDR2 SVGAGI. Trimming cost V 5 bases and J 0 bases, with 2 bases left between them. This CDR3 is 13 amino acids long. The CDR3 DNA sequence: TGTGCCAGCAGTCTCTCTGGGGCCAACGTCCTGACTTTC. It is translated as CASSLSGANVLTF.

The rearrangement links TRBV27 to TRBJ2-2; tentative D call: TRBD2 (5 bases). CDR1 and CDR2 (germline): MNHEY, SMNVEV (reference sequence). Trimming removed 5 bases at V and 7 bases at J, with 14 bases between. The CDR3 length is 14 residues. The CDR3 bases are TGTGCCAGCAGTCAGTTGTCTGAGGGCGGGGAGCTGTTTTTT. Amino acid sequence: CASSQLSEGGELFF.